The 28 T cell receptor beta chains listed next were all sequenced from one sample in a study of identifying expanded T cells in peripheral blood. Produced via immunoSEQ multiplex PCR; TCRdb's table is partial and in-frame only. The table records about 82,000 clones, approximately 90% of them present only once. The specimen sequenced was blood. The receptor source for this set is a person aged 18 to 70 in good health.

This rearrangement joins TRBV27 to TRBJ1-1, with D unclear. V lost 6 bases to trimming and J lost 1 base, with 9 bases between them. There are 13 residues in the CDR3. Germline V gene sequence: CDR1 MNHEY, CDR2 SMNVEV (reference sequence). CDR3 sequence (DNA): TGTGCCAGCAGCCGAAGACAGAACACTGAAGCTTTCTTT. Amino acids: CASSRRQNTEAFF.

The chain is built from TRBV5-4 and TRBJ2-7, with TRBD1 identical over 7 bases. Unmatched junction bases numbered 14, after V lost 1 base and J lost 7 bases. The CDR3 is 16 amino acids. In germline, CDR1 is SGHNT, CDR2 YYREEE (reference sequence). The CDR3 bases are TGTGCCAGCAGCTTGCTGGCCGGGACAGACGACCCGGAGCAGTACTTC. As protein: CASSLLAGTDDPEQYF.

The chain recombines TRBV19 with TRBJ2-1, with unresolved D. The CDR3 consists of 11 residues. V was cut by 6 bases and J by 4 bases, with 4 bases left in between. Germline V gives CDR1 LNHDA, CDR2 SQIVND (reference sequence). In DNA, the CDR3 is TGTGCCAGTAGGTCATACAATGAGCAGTTCTTC. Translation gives CASRSYNEQFF.

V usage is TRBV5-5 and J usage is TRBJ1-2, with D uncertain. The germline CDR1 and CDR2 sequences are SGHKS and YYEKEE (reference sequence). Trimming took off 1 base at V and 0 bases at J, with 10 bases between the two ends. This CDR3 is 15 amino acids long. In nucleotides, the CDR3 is TGTGCCAGCAGCTTGTACATTACAGCTAACTATGGCTACACCTTC. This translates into CASSLYITANYGYTF.

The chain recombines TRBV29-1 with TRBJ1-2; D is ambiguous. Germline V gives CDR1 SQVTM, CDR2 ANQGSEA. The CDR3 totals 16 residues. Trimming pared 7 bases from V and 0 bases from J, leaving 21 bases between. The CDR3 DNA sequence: TGCAGCGCACAGAAAGACGAGGGTACCACTAACTATGGCTACACCTTC. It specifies CSAQKDEGTTNYGYTF. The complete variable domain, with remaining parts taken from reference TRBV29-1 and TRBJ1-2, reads SAVISQKPSRDICQRGTSLTIQCQVDSQVTMMFWYRQQPGQSLTLIATANQGSEATYESGFVIDKFPISRPNLTFSTLTVSNMSPEDSSIYLCSAQKDEGTTNYGYTFGSGTRLTVV.

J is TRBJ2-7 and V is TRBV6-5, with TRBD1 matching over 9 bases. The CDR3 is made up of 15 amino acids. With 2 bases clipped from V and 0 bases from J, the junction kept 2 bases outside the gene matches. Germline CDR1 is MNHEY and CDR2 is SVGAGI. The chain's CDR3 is CASSYQDRGSYEQYF. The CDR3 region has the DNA TGTGCCAGCAGTTACCAGGACAGGGGCTCCTACGAGCAGTACTTC.

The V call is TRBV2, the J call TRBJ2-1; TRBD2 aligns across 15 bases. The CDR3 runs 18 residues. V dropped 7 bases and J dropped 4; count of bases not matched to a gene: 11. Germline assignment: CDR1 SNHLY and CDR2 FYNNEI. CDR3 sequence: CASTDGTSGGRRYNEQFF. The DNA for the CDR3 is TGTGCCAGCACCGACGGGACTAGCGGGGGGCGTAGGTACAATGAGCAGTTCTTC.

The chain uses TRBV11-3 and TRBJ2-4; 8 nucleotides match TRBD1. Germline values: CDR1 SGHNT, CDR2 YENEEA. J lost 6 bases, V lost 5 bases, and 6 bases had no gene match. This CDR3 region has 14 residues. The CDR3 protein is CASSPGQGRNIQYF. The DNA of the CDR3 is TGTGCCAGCAGCCCCGGACAGGGCAGAAACATTCAGTACTTC.

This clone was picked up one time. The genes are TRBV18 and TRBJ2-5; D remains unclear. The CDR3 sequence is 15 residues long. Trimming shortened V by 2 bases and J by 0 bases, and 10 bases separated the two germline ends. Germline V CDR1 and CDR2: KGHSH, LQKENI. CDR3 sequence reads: CASSPIRSYQETQYF. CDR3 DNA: TGTGCCAGCTCACCAATCAGGTCGTACCAAGAGACCCAGTACTTC.

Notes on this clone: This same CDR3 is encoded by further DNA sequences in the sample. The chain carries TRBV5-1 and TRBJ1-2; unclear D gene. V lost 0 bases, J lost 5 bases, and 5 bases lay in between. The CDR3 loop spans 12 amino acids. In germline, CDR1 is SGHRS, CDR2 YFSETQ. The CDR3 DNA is TGCGCCAGCAGCTTGGGCGGGTATGGCTACACCTTC. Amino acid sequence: CASSLGGYGYTF. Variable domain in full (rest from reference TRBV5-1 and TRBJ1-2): KAGVTQTPRYLIKTRGQQVTLSCSPISGHRSVSWYQQTPGQGLQFLFEYFSETQRNKGNFPGRFSGRQFSNSRSEMNVSTLELGDSALYLCASSLGGYGYTFGSGTRLTVV.

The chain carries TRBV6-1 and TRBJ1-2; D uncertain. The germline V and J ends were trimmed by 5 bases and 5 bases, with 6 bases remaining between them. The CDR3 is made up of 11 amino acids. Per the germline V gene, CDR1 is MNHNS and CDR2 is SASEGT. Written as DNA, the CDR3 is TGTGCCAGCAGTAGCGTTTATGGCTACACCTTC. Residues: CASSSVYGYTF.

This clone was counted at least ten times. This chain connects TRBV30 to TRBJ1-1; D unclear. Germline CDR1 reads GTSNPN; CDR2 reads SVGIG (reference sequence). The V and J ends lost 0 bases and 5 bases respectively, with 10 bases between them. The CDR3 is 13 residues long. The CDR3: CAWSVRPGTEAFF. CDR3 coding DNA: TGTGCCTGGAGTGTACGTCCGGGAACTGAAGCTTTCTTT.

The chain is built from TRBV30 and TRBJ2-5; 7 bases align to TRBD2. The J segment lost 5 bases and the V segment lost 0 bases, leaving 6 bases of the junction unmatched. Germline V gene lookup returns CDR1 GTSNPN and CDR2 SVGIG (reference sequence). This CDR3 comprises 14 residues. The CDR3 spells CAWSVLPGGETQYF. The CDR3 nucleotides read TGTGCCTGGAGTGTACTTCCGGGGGGTGAGACCCAGTACTTC.

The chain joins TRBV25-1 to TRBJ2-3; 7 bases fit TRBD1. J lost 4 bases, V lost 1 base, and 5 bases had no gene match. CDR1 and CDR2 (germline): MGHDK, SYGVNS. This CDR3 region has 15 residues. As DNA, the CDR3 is TGTGCCAGCAGTGAATCGGACAGGAAATCAGATACGCAGTATTTT. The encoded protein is CASSESDRKSDTQYF.

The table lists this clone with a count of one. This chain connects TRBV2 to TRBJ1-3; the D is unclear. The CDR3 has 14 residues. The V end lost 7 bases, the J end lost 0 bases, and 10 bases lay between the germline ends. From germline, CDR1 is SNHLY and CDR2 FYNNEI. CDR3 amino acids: CASTGLTSGNTIYF. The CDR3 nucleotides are TGTGCCAGCACAGGACTGACCTCTGGAAACACCATATATTTT.

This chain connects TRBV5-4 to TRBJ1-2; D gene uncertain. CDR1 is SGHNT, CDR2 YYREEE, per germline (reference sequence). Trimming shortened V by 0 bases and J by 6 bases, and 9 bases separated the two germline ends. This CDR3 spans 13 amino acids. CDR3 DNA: TGTGCCAGCAGCTTGGGGGGAAGGAATGGCTACACCTTC. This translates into CASSLGGRNGYTF.

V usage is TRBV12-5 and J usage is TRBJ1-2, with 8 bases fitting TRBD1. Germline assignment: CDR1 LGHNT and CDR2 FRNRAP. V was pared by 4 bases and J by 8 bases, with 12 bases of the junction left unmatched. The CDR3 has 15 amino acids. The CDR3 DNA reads TGTGCTAGTGGTTCGCCGACAGGGGCTAAACGAGGCTACACCTTC. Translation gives CASGSPTGAKRGYTF.

The CDR3 loop reads CASSSGSMNTEAFF. The CDR3 DNA is TGCGCCAGCAGCTCCGGATCCATGAACACTGAAGCTTTCTTT. The chain is built from TRBV5-1 and TRBJ1-1; D unclear. Trimming stripped 3 bases from V and 0 bases from J, with 9 bases between. The CDR3 has 14 amino acids. Germline loops: CDR1 SGHRS, CDR2 YFSETQ.

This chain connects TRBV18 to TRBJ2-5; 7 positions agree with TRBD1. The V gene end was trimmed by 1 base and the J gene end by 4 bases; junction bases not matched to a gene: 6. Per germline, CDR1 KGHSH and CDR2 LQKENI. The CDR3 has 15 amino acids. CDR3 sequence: CASSPQGATGETQYF. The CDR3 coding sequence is TGTGCCAGCTCACCACAGGGGGCAACGGGAGAGACCCAGTACTTC.

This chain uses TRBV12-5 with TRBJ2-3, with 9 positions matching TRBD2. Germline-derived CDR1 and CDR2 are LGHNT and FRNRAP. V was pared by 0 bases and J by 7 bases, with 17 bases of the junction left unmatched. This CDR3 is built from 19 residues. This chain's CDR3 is CASGLVNSGGVNFPHTQYF. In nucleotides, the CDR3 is TGTGCTAGTGGTTTGGTGAATAGCGGGGGAGTGAATTTTCCTCATACGCAGTATTTT. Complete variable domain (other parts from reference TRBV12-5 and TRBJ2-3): DARVTQTPRHKVTEMGQEVTMRCQPILGHNTVFWYRQTMMQGLELLAYFRNRAPLDDSGMPKDRFSAEMPDATLATLKIQPSEPRDSAVYFCASGLVNSGGVNFPHTQYFGPGTRLTVL.

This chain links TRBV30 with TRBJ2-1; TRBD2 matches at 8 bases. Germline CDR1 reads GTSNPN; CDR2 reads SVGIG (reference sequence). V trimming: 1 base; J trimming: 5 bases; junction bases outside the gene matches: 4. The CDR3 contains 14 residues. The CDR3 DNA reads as TGTGCCTGGAGTGGGGTAGCGGGAAACAATGAGCAGTTCTTC. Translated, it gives CAWSGVAGNNEQFF.

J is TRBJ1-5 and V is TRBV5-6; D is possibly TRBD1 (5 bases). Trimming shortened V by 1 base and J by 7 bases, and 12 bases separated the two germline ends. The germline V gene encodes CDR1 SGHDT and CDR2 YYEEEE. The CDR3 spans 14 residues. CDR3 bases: TGTGCCAGCAGCTTGATGGGGGTGGGGCAGCCCCAGCATTTT. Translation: CASSLMGVGQPQHF.

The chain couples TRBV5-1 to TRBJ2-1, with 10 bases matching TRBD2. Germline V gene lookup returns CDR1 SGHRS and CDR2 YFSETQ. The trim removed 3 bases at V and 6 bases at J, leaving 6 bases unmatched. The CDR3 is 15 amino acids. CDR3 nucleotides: TGCGCCAGCAGCTGGGGGACTAGCGTACGCAATGAGCAGTTCTTC. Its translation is CASSWGTSVRNEQFF.

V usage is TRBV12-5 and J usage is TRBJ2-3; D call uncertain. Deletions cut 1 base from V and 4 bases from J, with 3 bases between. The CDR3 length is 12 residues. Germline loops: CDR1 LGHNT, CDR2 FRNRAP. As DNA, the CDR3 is TGTGCTAGTGGTTTGGGAGCAGATACGCAGTATTTT. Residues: CASGLGADTQYF.

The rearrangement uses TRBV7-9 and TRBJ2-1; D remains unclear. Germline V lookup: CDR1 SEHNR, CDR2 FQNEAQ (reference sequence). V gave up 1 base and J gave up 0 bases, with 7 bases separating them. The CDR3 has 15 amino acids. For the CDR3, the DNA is TGTGCCAGCAGCTTAGTCCCTAGCTCCTACAATGAGCAGTTCTTC. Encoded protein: CASSLVPSSYNEQFF. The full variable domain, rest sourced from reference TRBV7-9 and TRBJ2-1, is DTGVSQNPRHKITKRGQNVTFRCDPISEHNRLYWYRQTLGQGPEFLTYFQNEAQLEKSRLLSDRFSAERPKGSFSTLEIQRTEQGDSAMYLCASSLVPSSYNEQFFGPGTRLTVL.

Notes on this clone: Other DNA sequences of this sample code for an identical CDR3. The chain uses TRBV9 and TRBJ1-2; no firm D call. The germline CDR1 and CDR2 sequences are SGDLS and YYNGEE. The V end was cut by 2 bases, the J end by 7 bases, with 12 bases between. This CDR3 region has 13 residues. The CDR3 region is CASSVSFDVGYTF. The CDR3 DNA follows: TGTGCCAGCAGCGTTTCCTTCGACGTTGGCTACACCTTC.

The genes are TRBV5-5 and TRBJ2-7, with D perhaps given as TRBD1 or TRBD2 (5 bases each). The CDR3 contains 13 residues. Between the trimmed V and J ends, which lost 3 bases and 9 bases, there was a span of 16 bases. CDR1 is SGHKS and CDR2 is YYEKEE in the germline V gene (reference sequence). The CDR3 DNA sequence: TGTGCCAGCAGCTGGGGGAACCCAGTGGGGCAGTACTTC. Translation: CASSWGNPVGQYF. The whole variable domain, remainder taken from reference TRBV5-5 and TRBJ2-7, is DAGVTQSPTHLIKTRGQQVTLRCSPISGHKSVSWYQQVLGQGPQFIFQYYEKEERGRGNFPDRFSARQFPNYSSELNVNALLLGDSALYLCASSWGNPVGQYFGPGTRLTVT.

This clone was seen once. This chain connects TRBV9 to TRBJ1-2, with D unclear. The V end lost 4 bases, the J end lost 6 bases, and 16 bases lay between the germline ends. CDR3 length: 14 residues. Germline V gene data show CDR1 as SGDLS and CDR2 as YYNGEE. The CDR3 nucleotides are TGTGCCAGCAGCCCCCCATGGCAGGACGATGGCTACACCTTC. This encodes CASSPPWQDDGYTF.